These 4 T cell receptor beta chains came from one sample sequenced in a study of T-cell reconstitution after alpha-beta-depleted transplantation in children (dated by TCRdb to 2016 to 2018). The treatment or condition label, as the study defines it: allogeneic hematopoietic cell transplantation with graft depleted of TCRalphabeta T cells and CD19 B cells. The library was built by means of PCR. TCRdb lists the instrument as Illumina HiSeq 2500. To normalize quantification of the TCRbeta repertoire, the TCR libraries were built with molecular barcoding that relied on unique molecular identifiers. The public reads were run again by TCRdb, first through fastp at Q25 and then through MiXCR, and only productive beta chains were kept. Each entry merges the rows of one CDR3 protein and shows their most common DNA and genes. In this sample the table shows some 840,000 distinct CDR3 sequences, around 15% of which occur a single time. The ten largest clones represent under 6% of the sample.

The sample in question was PBMCs, mostly from graft donor cells, obtained 360 days after TCRalphabeta/CD19-depleted stem cell transplant. These receptors were taken from a male patient between 10 and 17 years old who had a stem cell transplant for acute lymphoblastic leukemia, so the T cells may come from the graft donor.

This clonotype has a handful of counts. CDR3 nucleotide sequence: TGCAGTGCGCGCCGGGTCAGGGATTCACCCCTCCACTTT. Translating gives CSARRVRDSPLHF. The chain recombines TRBV20-1 with TRBJ1-6; D is perhaps TRBD1 (5 bases). The germline CDR1 and CDR2 sequences are DFQATT and SNEGSKA (reference sequence). The CDR3 consists of 13 residues. Trimming cost V 6 bases and J 8 bases, with 14 bases left between them.

The gene calls are TRBV5-1 and TRBJ2-3; 8 bases map to TRBD2. This CDR3 contains 18 residues. The germline V gene encodes CDR1 SGHRS and CDR2 YFSETQ. Trimming removed 4 bases from V and 2 bases from J; junction bases left unmatched: 15. CDR3 nucleotides: TGCGCCAGCAGCCGGACCGACAGTTTAGCGGGGCTCACAGATACGCAGTATTTT. Translation gives CASSRTDSLAGLTDTQYF.

The chain joins TRBV11-2 to TRBJ1-1, with 8 bases matching TRBD1. Germline V gene lookup returns CDR1 SGHAT and CDR2 FQNNGV. There are 17 residues in the CDR3. V shed 4 bases, J shed 0 bases, and the junction held 10 bases outside the gene matches. The CDR3: CASSYPRQGAVNTEAFF. In DNA, the CDR3 is TGTGCCAGCAGCTACCCACGTCAGGGGGCGGTGAACACTGAAGCTTTCTTT.

The rearrangement uses TRBV12-3 or TRBV12-4 and TRBJ2-7; a possible D gene is TRBD2 (6 bases). The CDR3 totals 14 residues. Trimming left V 5 bases short and J 4 bases short, with 15 bases between. The CDR3 spells CASSTGLRSYEQYF. DNA for the CDR3: TGTGCCAGCAGTACGGGACTTCGGTCTTACGAGCAGTACTTC.